These 27 T cell receptor beta chains were all obtained from the same sample, sequenced in a study of shared clonotypes between healthy human individuals. Here immunoSEQ multiplex PCR was the method, and the copy in TCRdb shows in-frame clones only, minus some. The repertoire has about 1.1 million clones, 75% to 85% of them found once; the top ten carry 0.55% to 0.7%. Material for sequencing was memory CD4+ T cells from PBMCs. The subset here: CD45RA-negative fraction. These receptors came from a man aged 18 to 30 in good health. Some clones in this sample may be carry-over from other donors' samples.

Notes on this clone: Sequence at one end of the junction differs from germline and may be a read error. This rearrangement joins TRBV19 to TRBJ1-1, with D perhaps TRBD1 (5 bases). CDR3 size: 11 residues. From germline, CDR1 is LNHDA and CDR2 SQIVND (reference sequence). The CDR3 region is CQTGTHTEAFF. Here the CDR3 DNA reads TGCCAAACCGGGACTCACACTGAAGCTTTCTTT.

This chain joins TRBV20-1 and TRBJ2-1; no firm D call. The CDR3 has 11 amino acids. Between the trimmed V and J ends, which lost 1 base and 6 bases, there was a span of 4 bases. Germline loops: CDR1 DFQATT, CDR2 SNEGSKA (reference sequence). CDR3 DNA sequence: TGCAGTGCTAGAGGAGCCAATGAGCAGTTCTTC. Encoded protein: CSARGANEQFF.

This clone was seen once. This chain links TRBV13 with TRBJ2-3, with 9 bases matching TRBD2. CDR3 size: 16 residues. Germline CDR1 PRHDT, CDR2 FYEKMQ (reference sequence). V gave up 5 bases and J gave up 4 bases; unmatched junction bases: 10. CDR3 sequence reads: CASSHRTGLAADTQYF. Here the CDR3 DNA reads TGTGCCAGCAGCCATCGAACGGGACTAGCAGCAGATACGCAGTATTTT.

This clone came up a few times. The chain uses TRBV30 and TRBJ1-2, with TRBD1 as a possible D gene (5 bases). The length of the CDR3 is 15 residues. Germline-derived CDR1 and CDR2 are GTSNPN and SVGIG (reference sequence). Trimming removed 2 bases from V and 4 bases from J, with 17 bases in between. The CDR3 DNA reads TGTGCCTGGAGTACCGCGTGGGACCGCCGCTATGGCTACACCTTC. Protein: CAWSTAWDRRYGYTF.

The chain links TRBV5-1 to TRBJ2-1; D gene unclear. CDR1 and CDR2 (germline): SGHRS, YFSETQ. V lost 0 bases to trimming and J lost 0 bases, with 7 bases between them. The CDR3 is 15 amino acids. This CDR3 is CASSLVASSYNEQFF. The CDR3 nucleotides are TGCGCCAGCAGCTTGGTAGCTAGCTCCTACAATGAGCAGTTCTTC. The variable domain in full, completed from reference TRBV5-1 and TRBJ2-1, reads KAGVTQTPRYLIKTRGQQVTLSCSPISGHRSVSWYQQTPGQGLQFLFEYFSETQRNKGNFPGRFSGRQFSNSRSEMNVSTLELGDSALYLCASSLVASSYNEQFFGPGTRLTVL.

This rearrangement joins TRBV7-2 to TRBJ1-2; perhaps TRBD1 as D (5 bases). The CDR3 consists of 14 residues. The V gene lost 6 bases and the J gene lost 8 bases, with 19 bases spanning the gap. Germline CDR1 is SGHTA and CDR2 is FQGNSA. CDR3 sequence (DNA): TGTGCCAGCAGTTCGAGTCAGGGAGGGAGCGGCTACACCTTC. Its translation: CASSSSQGGSGYTF.

The rearrangement uses TRBV5-1 and TRBJ2-1; the D gene is possibly TRBD2 (6 bases). Germline CDR1 and CDR2: SGHRS and YFSETQ. V was cut by 1 base and J by 8 bases, with 7 bases left in between. The CDR3 runs to 12 residues. In DNA form, the CDR3 reads TGCGCCAGCAGCTTGAGCGGGTATGAGCAGTTCTTC. This codes for CASSLSGYEQFF. Looking up the rest from reference TRBV5-1 and TRBJ2-1 gives the full variable domain: KAGVTQTPRYLIKTRGQQVTLSCSPISGHRSVSWYQQTPGQGLQFLFEYFSETQRNKGNFPGRFSGRQFSNSRSEMNVSTLELGDSALYLCASSLSGYEQFFGPGTRLTVL.

The chain links TRBV11-2 to TRBJ2-5, with D hard to call. Trimming removed 3 bases from V and 2 bases from J, with 13 bases in between. This CDR3 is built from 15 residues. CDR1 is SGHAT, CDR2 FQNNGV, per germline. The CDR3, as DNA: TGTGCCAGCAGCTTTTACACCTCCCCTCAAGAGACCCAGTACTTC. It codes for CASSFYTSPQETQYF.

The chain has TRBV5-1 and TRBJ1-4; D is possibly TRBD1 (5 bases). The CDR3 covers 14 residues. The ends were cut back, 5 bases at V and 3 bases at J, with 11 bases in the middle. From germline, CDR1 is SGHRS and CDR2 YFSETQ. The CDR3 bases are TGCGCCAGCAGAGTACAGGCCCCTAATGAAAAACTGTTTTTT. This sequence encodes CASRVQAPNEKLFF.

J is TRBJ2-7 and V is TRBV27; TRBD1 might be the D (6 bases). The CDR3 has 14 amino acids. V lost 6 bases and J 1 base, leaving 13 bases between the germline ends. Germline values: CDR1 MNHEY, CDR2 SMNVEV (reference sequence). This chain's CDR3 is CASRGTRGSYEQYF. For the CDR3, the DNA is TGTGCCAGCAGAGGGACAAGGGGTTCCTACGAGCAGTACTTC.

V is TRBV4-2 and J is TRBJ1-3; no firm D call. CDR3 length: 13 residues. Germline CDR1 reads LGHNA; CDR2 reads YNFKEQ. Trimming cost V 2 bases and J 4 bases, with 6 bases left between them. CDR3 amino acids: CASSQQRGNTIYF. The CDR3 DNA reads as TGTGCCAGCAGCCAACAACGCGGAAACACCATATATTTT.

This clone came up many times. Other DNA sequences from this sample encode an identical CDR3 as well. The CDR3: CASSPSNQPQHF. As DNA, the CDR3 is TGTGCCAGCAGCCCAAGCAATCAGCCCCAGCATTTT. J is TRBJ1-5 and V is TRBV7-8, with unresolved D. Germline CDR1 SGHVS, CDR2 FQNEAQ. V was cut by 5 bases and J by 1 base, with 3 bases left in between. The CDR3 covers 12 residues.

The V call is TRBV27, the J call TRBJ2-1; 9 bases align to TRBD1. This CDR3 region has 15 residues. V lost 4 bases, J lost 2 bases, and 3 bases stayed unmatched. Germline V gives CDR1 MNHEY, CDR2 SMNVEV (reference sequence). The CDR3 DNA reads TGTGCCAGCAGTTCACGGGACAGGGCCTACAATGAGCAGTTCTTC. It codes for CASSSRDRAYNEQFF.

The chain links TRBV27 to TRBJ2-1, with D possibly TRBD2 on 5 matching bases. Germline CDR1 is MNHEY and CDR2 is SMNVEV (reference sequence). Trimming shortened V by 8 bases and J by 0 bases, and 14 bases separated the two germline ends. The CDR3 is 15 residues long. The CDR3 coding sequence is TGTGCCAGCCGCACTAGGGCTTTCTCCTACAATGAGCAGTTCTTC. Translating it yields CASRTRAFSYNEQFF.

This chain joins TRBV5-1 and TRBJ2-7; a weak D match, TRBD2 (5 bases). V was trimmed by 0 bases and J by 3 bases, leaving 7 bases between them. Germline loops: CDR1 SGHRS, CDR2 YFSETQ. This CDR3 has 13 amino acids. DNA of the CDR3: TGCGCCAGCAGCTTGGATAGCGTCTACGAGCAGTACTTC. It specifies CASSLDSVYEQYF.

The CDR3 loop reads CASSLDRLAVETQYF. DNA for the CDR3: TGTGCCAGCAGCTTAGATAGGCTAGCGGTAGAGACCCAGTACTTC. V gene TRBV5-4 combines with J gene TRBJ2-5; the match to TRBD2 covers 7 bases. The CDR3 runs 15 residues. The V segment lost 2 bases and the J segment 4 bases; nucleotides outside the gene matches: 8. CDR1 is SGHNT and CDR2 is YYREEE in the germline V gene (reference sequence).

The chain has TRBV30 and TRBJ2-1; TRBD2 agrees at 11 bases. CDR1 and CDR2 from the germline V gene are GTSNPN and SVGIG (reference sequence). With 2 bases clipped from V and 5 bases from J, the junction kept 5 bases outside the gene matches. The CDR3 has 15 amino acids. The CDR3 DNA reads as TGTGCCTGGAGTTTAGCGGGAGGGCCCGACAATGAGCAGTTCTTC. Its protein is CAWSLAGGPDNEQFF.

There are a few counts of this clone. This sequence joins TRBV27 and TRBJ1-5; possibly TRBD1 for D (6 bases). V was trimmed by 2 bases and J by 1 base, leaving 6 bases between them. The CDR3 spans 14 residues. Germline CDR1 reads MNHEY; CDR2 reads SMNVEV (reference sequence). The CDR3 nucleotides are TGTGCCAGCAGTTTAGGACAGAGCAATCAGCCCCAGCATTTT. Its translation is CASSLGQSNQPQHF.

V gene TRBV2 combines with J gene TRBJ2-7; maybe TRBD1 (5 bases). From germline, CDR1 is SNHLY and CDR2 FYNNEI. Trimming stripped 6 bases from V and 3 bases from J, with 9 bases between. The CDR3 is made up of 12 amino acids. The CDR3 protein is CASRGRGYEQYF. For the CDR3, the DNA is TGTGCCAGCAGGGGAAGGGGCTACGAGCAGTACTTC.

The rearrangement joins TRBV7-2 to TRBJ1-4; 11 bases map to TRBD1. This CDR3 has 16 amino acids. Germline trimming cut 4 bases from V and 8 bases from J; bases unmatched to any gene: 9. The germline gives CDR1 SGHTA, CDR2 FQGNSA. The CDR3 sequence is CASSSPWGTGGEKLFF. The CDR3 DNA reads TGTGCCAGCAGCTCTCCTTGGGGGACAGGGGGAGAAAAACTGTTTTTT.

This clone occurred a few times. Other DNA sequences from this sample encode an identical CDR3 as well. The chain carries TRBV19 and TRBJ1-2; D call uncertain. Trimming took off 1 base at V and 4 bases at J, with 7 bases between the two ends. This CDR3 region has 13 residues. The germline V gene encodes CDR1 LNHDA and CDR2 SQIVND (reference sequence). In DNA form, the CDR3 reads TGTGCCAGTAGTATAGGGCAATCCTATGGCTACACCTTC. Its translation is CASSIGQSYGYTF.

The genes are TRBV9 and TRBJ2-7, with D perhaps assigned TRBD1 or TRBD2 (6 bases each). Trimming took 0 bases from V and 5 from J, leaving 12 bases between them. The length of the CDR3 is 14 residues. Germline V gene data show CDR1 as SGDLS and CDR2 as YYNGEE. CDR3 protein: CASSVGVRGDEQYF. CDR3 coding DNA: TGTGCCAGCAGCGTAGGGGTGAGGGGGGACGAGCAGTACTTC.

This clone was found a few times. This chain joins TRBV30 and TRBJ1-4; 7 bases agree with TRBD1. The CDR3 spans 16 residues. Germline trimming cut 4 bases from V and 6 bases from J; bases unmatched to any gene: 14. Germline lookup yields CDR1 GTSNPN and CDR2 SVGIG (reference sequence). The CDR3 region is CAWKFAGGSQDEKLFF. Written as DNA, the CDR3 is TGTGCCTGGAAGTTCGCAGGGGGTAGTCAAGATGAAAAACTGTTTTTT.

This chain links TRBV30 with TRBJ2-7; D uncertain. This CDR3 has 12 amino acids. V lost 5 bases and J lost 4, with 12 bases in between. Germline loops: CDR1 GTSNPN, CDR2 SVGIG (reference sequence). This CDR3 reads CAWDSVPYEQYF. As DNA, the CDR3 is TGTGCCTGGGACTCCGTCCCTTACGAGCAGTACTTC.

This sequence joins TRBV10-2 and TRBJ2-7; TRBD2 matches at 11 bases. The trim removed 9 bases at V and 3 bases at J, leaving 4 bases unmatched. The CDR3 sequence is 13 residues long. CDR1 is WSHSY, CDR2 SAAADI, per germline. The CDR3 protein is CASRLAGLYEQYF. CDR3 sequence (DNA): TGCGCCAGTAGACTAGCGGGGCTCTACGAGCAGTACTTC.

This clone was seen a handful of times. J is TRBJ1-2 and V is TRBV7-8, with D maybe TRBD1 (5 bases). The CDR3 is made up of 14 amino acids. Germline V gene data show CDR1 as SGHVS and CDR2 as FQNEAQ. Trimming took 6 bases from V and 2 from J, leaving 13 bases between them. The CDR3 nucleotides are TGTGCCAGCAGTCGACAGACTGGGAACTATGGCTACACCTTC. This codes for CASSRQTGNYGYTF.

The J gene is TRBJ2-7, the V gene TRBV28; TRBD1 matches at 12 bases. Germline V gene lookup returns CDR1 MDHEN and CDR2 SYDVKM. The junction had 12 bases not matched to a gene; V was cut back by 8 bases and J by 4 bases. This CDR3 contains 16 residues. DNA for the CDR3: TGTGCCAGCGGCTATCTGGTGGGACAGGGGGCATACGAGCAGTACTTC. Its translation: CASGYLVGQGAYEQYF.